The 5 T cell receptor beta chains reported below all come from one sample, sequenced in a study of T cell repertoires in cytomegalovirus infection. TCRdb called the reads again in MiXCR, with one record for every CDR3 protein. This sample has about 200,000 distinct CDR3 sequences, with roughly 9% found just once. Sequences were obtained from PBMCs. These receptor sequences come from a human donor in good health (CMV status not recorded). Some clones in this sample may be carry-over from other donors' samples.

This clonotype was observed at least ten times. The CDR3 DNA is TGTGCCAGCAGCATTGACCTAAACGCGGGTGGCGGCTACACCTTC. Protein sequence: CASSIDLNAGGGYTF. V and J are TRBV7-2 and TRBJ1-2; D unclear. V was trimmed by 5 bases and J by 8 bases, leaving 21 bases between them. Per the germline V gene, CDR1 is SGHTA and CDR2 is FQGNSA. The CDR3 runs 15 residues.

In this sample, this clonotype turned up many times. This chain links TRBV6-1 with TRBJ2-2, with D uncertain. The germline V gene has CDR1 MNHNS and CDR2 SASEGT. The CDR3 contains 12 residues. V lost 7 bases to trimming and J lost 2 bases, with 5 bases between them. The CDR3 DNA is TGTGCCAGCAAAAGAAACACCGGGGAGCTGTTTTTT. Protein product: CASKRNTGELFF.

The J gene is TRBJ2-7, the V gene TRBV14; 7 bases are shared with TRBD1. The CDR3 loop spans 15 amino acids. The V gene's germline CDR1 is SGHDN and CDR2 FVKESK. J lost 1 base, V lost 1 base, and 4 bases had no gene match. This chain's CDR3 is CASSQGQGASYEQYF. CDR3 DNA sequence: TGTGCCAGCAGCCAAGGACAGGGTGCATCCTACGAGCAGTACTTC.

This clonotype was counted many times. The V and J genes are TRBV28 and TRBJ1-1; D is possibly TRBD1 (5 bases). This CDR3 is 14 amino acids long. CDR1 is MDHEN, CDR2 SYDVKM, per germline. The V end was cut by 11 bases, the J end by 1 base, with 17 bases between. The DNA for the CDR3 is TGTGCCGTGTGCAACAGGAGAAAGAACACTGAAGCTTTCTTT. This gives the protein CAVCNRRKNTEAFF.

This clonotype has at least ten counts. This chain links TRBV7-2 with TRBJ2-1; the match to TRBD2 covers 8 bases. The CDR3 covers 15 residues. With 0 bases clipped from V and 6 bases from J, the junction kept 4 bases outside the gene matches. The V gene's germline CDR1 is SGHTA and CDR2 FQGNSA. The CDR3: CASSLAWTSSNEQFF. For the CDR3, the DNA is TGTGCCAGCAGCTTAGCGTGGACTAGCTCCAATGAGCAGTTCTTC.